Listed below are T cell receptor beta chains from one sample, sequenced in a study of T cell responses to AZD1222 COVID-19 vaccine. The protocol was immunoSEQ multiplex PCR, while the TCRdb copy is restricted to in-frame clones and leaves out a portion. The sample has 120,000 or so clones; 85% to 90% are singletons. The sequenced sample was peripheral blood, obtained on day 0 of AZD1222 vaccination. These receptor sequences come from an adult in good health. The CDR3 runs from the conserved cysteine through the conserved F or W. Fields, in order: CDR3 length, J gene, D gene, clone size, V gene, CDR3 DNA, CDR3 protein. A D gene is named only where the DNA matches it firmly. Clone size is shown for a subset of rows, as once, few, many or a class of expanded clone.

>14|TRBJ2-2|NA|NA|TRBV5-1
TGCGCCAGCAGCTTGGGGACTGCCGCCGGGGAGCTGTTTTTT
CASSLGTAAGELFF
>12|TRBJ1-2|TRBD1|NA|TRBV27
TGTGCCGGACAGGGGTTTAAGGATGGCTACACCTTC
CAGQGFKDGYTF
>17|TRBJ1-3|NA|NA|TRBV7-7
TGTGCTAGCAGCCCCTCCCCAGCAGGGAGCTCTGGAAACACCATATATTTT
CASSPSPAGSSGNTIYF
>15|TRBJ1-2|TRBD1|NA|TRBV9
TGTGCCAGCAGCCCCGGGGGGGACAGGGGCCATGGCTACACCTTC
CASSPGGDRGHGYTF
>15|TRBJ1-2|NA|NA|TRBV28
TGTGCCAGCACTTCAGGCGCAGGCCACGGCTATGGCTACACCTTC
CASTSGAGHGYGYTF
>15|TRBJ2-5|TRBD1|NA|TRBV13
TGTGCCAGCAGCCTAGGACAGGGGACCCAAGAGACCCAGTACTTC
CASSLGQGTQETQYF
>15|TRBJ2-7|TRBD2|NA|TRBV25-1
TGTGCCAGCAGTGGGGCTAGCGGGACGAACTACGAGCAGTACTTC
CASSGASGTNYEQYF
>18|TRBJ2-2|TRBD1|few|TRBV9
TGTGCCAGCAGCCCGAAACATGGGCAGGGGGCCTTAACCGGGGAGCTGTTTTTT
CASSPKHGQGALTGELFF
>13|TRBJ1-6|NA|NA|TRBV6-5
TGTGCCAGCAGTTACTCGAGATATTCACCCCTCCACTTT
CASSYSRYSPLHF
>14|TRBJ2-5|TRBD1|once|TRBV5-1
TGCGCCAGCAGCAACTCAGGGGGCCAAGAGACCCAGTACTTC
CASSNSGGQETQYF
>13|TRBJ1-1|NA|few|TRBV6-1
TGTGCCAGCAGTGAAGCCTGGAGGACTGAAGCTTTCTTT
CASSEAWRTEAFF